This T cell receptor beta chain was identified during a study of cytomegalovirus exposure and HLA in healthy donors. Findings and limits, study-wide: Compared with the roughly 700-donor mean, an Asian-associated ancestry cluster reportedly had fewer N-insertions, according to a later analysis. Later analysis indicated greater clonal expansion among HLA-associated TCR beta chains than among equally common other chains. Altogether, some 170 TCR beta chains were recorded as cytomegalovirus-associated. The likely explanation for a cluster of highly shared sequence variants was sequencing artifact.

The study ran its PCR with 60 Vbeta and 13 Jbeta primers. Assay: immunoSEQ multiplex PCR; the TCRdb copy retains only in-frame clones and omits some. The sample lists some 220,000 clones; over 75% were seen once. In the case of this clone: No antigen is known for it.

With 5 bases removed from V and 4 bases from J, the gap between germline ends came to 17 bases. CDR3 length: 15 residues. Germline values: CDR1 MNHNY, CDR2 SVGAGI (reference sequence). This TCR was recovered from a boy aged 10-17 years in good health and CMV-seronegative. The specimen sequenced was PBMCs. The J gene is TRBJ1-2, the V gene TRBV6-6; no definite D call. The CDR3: CASSPITLGAYGYTF. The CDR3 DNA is TGTGCCAGCAGTCCCATCACATTGGGCGCCTATGGCTACACCTTC.